This T cell receptor beta chain was sequenced for a study of cytomegalovirus exposure and HLA in healthy donors. The CDR3 length is 18 residues. The germline CDR1 and CDR2 sequences are SGHNT and YENEEA. Trimming removed 0 bases from V and 16 bases from J; junction bases left unmatched: 21. In the PCR, 60 Vbeta and 13 Jbeta primers were used. Sequenced by immunoSEQ multiplex PCR; TCRdb stores in-frame clones only, minus some. The sample contains approximately 130,000 clones, about three quarters of which appear only once. V and J are TRBV11-3 and TRBJ2-1, with 10 bases matching TRBD2. The source material was PBMCs. The origin of this receptor is a man aged 45-60 years in good health and CMV-seropositive. The CDR3 DNA reads as TGTGCCAGCAGCTTAGAGCGGACGACGGAAGAGCGGGAGGGCCTACGATTCTTC. Amino acid sequence: CASSLERTTEEREGLRFF.